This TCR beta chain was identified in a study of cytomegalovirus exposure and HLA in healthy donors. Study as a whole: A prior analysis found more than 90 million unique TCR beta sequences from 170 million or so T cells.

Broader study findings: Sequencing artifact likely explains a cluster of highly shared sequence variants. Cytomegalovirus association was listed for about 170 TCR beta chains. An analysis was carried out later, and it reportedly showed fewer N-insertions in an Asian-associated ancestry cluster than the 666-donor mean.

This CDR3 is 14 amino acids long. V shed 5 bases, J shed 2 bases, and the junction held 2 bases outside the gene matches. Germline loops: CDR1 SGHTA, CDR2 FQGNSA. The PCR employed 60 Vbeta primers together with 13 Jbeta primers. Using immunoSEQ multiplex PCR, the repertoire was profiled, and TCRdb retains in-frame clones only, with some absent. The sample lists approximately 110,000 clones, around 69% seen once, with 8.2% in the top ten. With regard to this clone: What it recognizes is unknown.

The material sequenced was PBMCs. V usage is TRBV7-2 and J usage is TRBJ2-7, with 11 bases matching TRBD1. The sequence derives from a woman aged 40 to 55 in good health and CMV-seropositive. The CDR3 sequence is CASSRTGGTYEQYF. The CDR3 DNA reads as TGTGCCAGCAGCCGGACAGGGGGCACCTACGAGCAGTACTTC.